Listed below are T cell receptor beta chains from one sample, sequenced in a study of human T cells and chemical hapten exposure. A single record per CDR3 protein comes from TCRdb applying MiXCR to the RACE reads. The sample holds 370,000 or so distinct CDR3 sequences, around 5% seen once. This sample comprised whole blood, obtained in connection with sensitization to the hapten diphenylcyclopropenone (DPC). The receptors originated from a woman aged 45-65 years with alopecia areata. Some clones in this sample may be carry-over from other donors' samples. CDR3s include the opening cysteine and the closing phenylalanine or tryptophan. A D gene is named only where the DNA matches it firmly. For some rows the clone size is stated as once, few or many, or as a class when expanded; others skip it.

clone size	D gene	J gene	V gene	CDR3 DNA	CDR3 protein
-	-	TRBJ2-5	TRBV4-3	TGCGCCAGCAGCCAAGGTACGGCGGGCGTAGAGACCCAGTACTTC	CASSQGTAGVETQYF
many	-	TRBJ1-2	TRBV21-1	TGTGCCAGCAGCGCTCTGATTTCTAACTATGGCTACACCTTC	CASSALISNYGYTF
few	-	TRBJ1-6	TRBV10-3	TGTGCCATCAGTGGGGGAATTGGGACCTATAATTCACCCCTCCACTTT	CAISGGIGTYNSPLHF
many	-	TRBJ2-5	TRBV2	TGTGCCAGCAGGGCAGTGGAGACCCAGTACTTC	CASRAVETQYF
few	-	TRBJ2-7	TRBV14	TGTGCCAGCAGCCAGCTCGAAGTGTTGGGCGAGCAGTACTTC	CASSQLEVLGEQYF
few	-	TRBJ2-3	TRBV5-1	TGCGCCAGCAGCTCCGGGACGGGACTGTACACAGATACGCAGTATTTT	CASSSGTGLYTDTQYF
many	TRBD2	TRBJ2-3	TRBV14	TGTGCCAGCAGCCAAGTGCTAGCGGGAGGGCCGCTTTCAGATACGCAGTATTTT	CASSQVLAGGPLSDTQYF
many	-	TRBJ1-5	TRBV27	TGTGCCAGCAGTACCCTCAATCAGCCCCAGCATTTT	CASSTLNQPQHF
many	-	TRBJ2-7	TRBV2	TGTGCCAGCAGTGAAGGCATAACCTACGAGCAGTACTTC	CASSEGITYEQYF
many	TRBD1	TRBJ2-3	TRBV12-3/TRBV12-4	TGTGCCAGCAGCTCCGACAGGGGAAGGACAGATACGCAGTATTTT	CASSSDRGRTDTQYF
-	-	TRBJ1-6	TRBV5-1	TGCGCCAGCAGCTTGCTTACCGACTATAATTCACCCCTCCACTTT	CASSLLTDYNSPLHF
many	-	TRBJ1-6	TRBV6-6	TGTGCCAGCAGTTCCGGCCCCGTCTCGGGTGGTAATTCACCCCTCCACTTT	CASSSGPVSGGNSPLHF
-	-	TRBJ2-7	TRBV4-1	TGCGCCAGCAGCCAGGGGAGTACAGGGACCTACGAGCAGTACTTC	CASSQGSTGTYEQYF
many	TRBD2	TRBJ2-7	TRBV10-3	TGTGCCATCAGTGAGTCAGCCGGGACTAGCAGCTACGAGCAGTACTTC	CAISESAGTSSYEQYF
many	-	TRBJ1-2	TRBV7-8	TGTGCCAGCAGTACCCGATGGAGTTTAGGCTATGGCTACACCTTC	CASSTRWSLGYGYTF
few	TRBD1	TRBJ2-7	TRBV5-1	TGCGCCAGCAGCTTGGCGGCAGGGGGTTCCTACGAGCAGTACTTC	CASSLAAGGSYEQYF
-	TRBD2	TRBJ2-1	TRBV12-3/TRBV12-4	TGTGCCAGCAAAGGCGGACTAGCGGGCCTGAGCTCCTACAATGAGCAGTTCTTC	CASKGGLAGLSSYNEQFF
few	TRBD1	TRBJ1-5	TRBV20-1	TGCAGTGCCCGCCGGGACAGATATAGCAATCAGCCCCAGCATTTT	CSARRDRYSNQPQHF
-	-	TRBJ2-5	TRBV7-3	TGTGCCAGCAGCTCCCAAGTCGACGGGGCCCAGTACTTC	CASSSQVDGAQYF
many	-	TRBJ2-5	TRBV9	TGTGCCAGCAGCGTAGGCAGGGCCCAAGAGACCCAGTACTTC	CASSVGRAQETQYF
many	-	TRBJ1-2	TRBV6-5	TGTGCCAGCAGTCCCCCCCTCTCATCCTCTGGGGGCTACACCTTC	CASSPPLSSSGGYTF
-	TRBD2	TRBJ2-4	TRBV19	TGTGCCAGTAGTCTCCAGACTAGCGGGGGGAGGGACCGCTGGTACTTC	CASSLQTSGGRDRWYF
many	-	TRBJ1-1	TRBV2	TGTGCCAGCAGCATCAGGGGGAACACTGAAGCTTTCTTT	CASSIRGNTEAFF
-	TRBD1	TRBJ2-7	TRBV27	TGTGCCAGCAGTTTTGGAAGGGGGCACGAGCAGTACTTC	CASSFGRGHEQYF
-	-	TRBJ1-2	TRBV29-1	TGCAGCGTTGAAGATCTGAACGGAGACTATGGCTACACCTTC	CSVEDLNGDYGYTF
many	TRBD1	TRBJ1-5	TRBV20-1	TGCAGTGCTACTCAGGGGGAGCAGCCCCAGCATTTT	CSATQGEQPQHF
-	-	TRBJ1-2	TRBV29-1	TGCAGCGTGGATGATGACAGGTTGGGCTACACCTTC	CSVDDDRLGYTF
-	-	TRBJ1-1	TRBV5-1	TGCGCCAGCAGCTTGGAGCCCCAAAGCATTAACACTGAAGCTTTCTTT	CASSLEPQSINTEAFF
many	TRBD2	TRBJ2-1	TRBV5-5	TGTGCCAGCAGCCCGGGACTAGCGGGAACCGGCTCCTACAATGAGCAGTTCTTC	CASSPGLAGTGSYNEQFF
few	-	TRBJ1-1	TRBV5-1	TGCGCCAGCAGCTTGGCTGACCCATGGGGGACTGAAGCTTTCTTT	CASSLADPWGTEAFF
-	TRBD2	TRBJ2-1	TRBV11-2	TGTGCCAGCAGCTACTCGGGACTAGCGGGGGGCCCTAACAATGAGCAGTTCTTC	CASSYSGLAGGPNNEQFF
many	TRBD1	TRBJ2-6	TRBV12-3/TRBV12-4	TGTGCCAGCAGTTTAGCGCTAGGACAGGGGGACTCTGGGGCCAACGTCCTGACTTTC	CASSLALGQGDSGANVLTF
many	-	TRBJ1-5	TRBV28	TGTGCCAGCAGTTTACCCAGTCTCTATAGCAATCAGCCCCAGCATTTT	CASSLPSLYSNQPQHF
-	-	TRBJ2-7	TRBV7-2	TGTGCCAGCAGCGCCCCCGGGACGAAAGAGCAGTACTTC	CASSAPGTKEQYF
many	-	TRBJ2-1	TRBV7-2	TGTGCCAGCAGCCCCGGGAGAATTGGGGGCGCTGAGCAGTTCTTC	CASSPGRIGGAEQFF
few	-	TRBJ2-1	TRBV20-1	TGCAGTGCAAGTAACAATGAGCAGTTCTTC	CSASNNEQFF
few	TRBD1	TRBJ2-1	TRBV4-2	TGTGCCAGCAGCCCGAGGACAGGACCCAATGAGCAGTTCTTC	CASSPRTGPNEQFF
many	-	TRBJ2-7	TRBV9	TGTGCCAGCAGCCCCGGGACGGCCTCCTACGAGCAGTACTTC	CASSPGTASYEQYF
few	TRBD1	TRBJ1-3	TRBV5-1	TGCGCCAGCAGCTTAGGGACAGGGGGCTCTCAGAGCTCTGGAAACACCATATATTTT	CASSLGTGGSQSSGNTIYF
many	TRBD2	TRBJ2-1	TRBV6-1	TGTGCCATAGGAAGTTTGATAGCGGGAGGAGGCGGAAACAATGAGCAGTTCTTC	CAIGSLIAGGGGNNEQFF
many	-	TRBJ2-7	TRBV3-1	TGTGCCAGCAGCCAAGCGACCGGGATCAACGAGCAGTACTTC	CASSQATGINEQYF
many	-	TRBJ2-5	TRBV29-1	TGCAGCGTTGAAGACGCCCCTGCTCAGTACTTC	CSVEDAPAQYF
few	TRBD2	TRBJ2-3	TRBV13	TGTGCCAGCAGCGGCCTTACTAGCGTCGGCACAGATACGCAGTATTTT	CASSGLTSVGTDTQYF
many	TRBD1	TRBJ2-3	TRBV5-4	TGTGCCAGCAGCAAGGGGGCAACTAGCACAGATACGCAGTATTTT	CASSKGATSTDTQYF
many	-	TRBJ2-7	TRBV28	TGTGCCAGCAGTTCTTTGGGGAGCTCCTACGAGCAGTACTTC	CASSSLGSSYEQYF
few	-	TRBJ2-1	TRBV7-2	TGTGCCAGCAGCTCGGAGGAAAGGGAATCCGACAATGAGCAGTTCTTC	CASSSEERESDNEQFF
-	-	TRBJ1-5	TRBV27	TGTGCCAGCAACGTTGGAGGGGCCGGTCAGCCCCAGCATTTT	CASNVGGAGQPQHF
many	-	TRBJ2-5	TRBV11-2	TGTGCCAGCAGCAAGTGGCCGGGGGAGACCCAGTACTTC	CASSKWPGETQYF
few	TRBD2	TRBJ2-4	TRBV20-1	TGCAGTGCTTTAAGGGGAGGGCCCGGCCAAAACATTCAGTACTTC	CSALRGGPGQNIQYF
many	-	TRBJ2-1	TRBV20-1	TGCAGTGCTAGAGGGTTCGGGACCGCGGAGTTCTTC	CSARGFGTAEFF